Following are 32 T cell receptor beta chains from one sample sequenced in a study of blood T cell repertoires in COVID-19. This table comes from immunoSEQ multiplex PCR, and its TCRdb copy is limited to in-frame clones, with some not included. The sample includes fewer than 250,000 clones, approximately 91% of them seen just once. Material: peripheral blood. The receptors were sampled from a man aged 25 to 40 with COVID-19, enrolled during active disease.

The rearrangement joins TRBV5-5 to TRBJ1-5; D may be TRBD1 (5 bases). The length of the CDR3 is 16 residues. Trimming left V 0 bases short and J 1 base short, with 11 bases between. Germline V gene data show CDR1 as SGHKS and CDR2 as YYEKEE (reference sequence). CDR3 sequence reads: CASSLGGRVSNQPQHF. Here the CDR3 DNA reads TGTGCCAGCAGCTTGGGGGGCAGGGTAAGCAATCAGCCCCAGCATTTT.

J is TRBJ2-1 and V is TRBV4-1; D possibly corresponds to TRBD2 (5 bases). Trimming stripped 4 bases from V and 8 bases from J, with 18 bases between. The germline V gene has CDR1 MGHRA and CDR2 YSYEKL. The CDR3 is 15 residues long. The CDR3 bases are TGCGCCAGCAGCCCGGAGACTAACCTTCCCTATGAGCAGTTCTTC. This encodes CASSPETNLPYEQFF.

V usage is TRBV10-3 and J usage is TRBJ1-4; D is undetermined. Trimming took 10 bases from V and 15 from J, leaving 15 bases between them. The CDR3 spans 10 residues. The germline gives CDR1 ENHRY, CDR2 SYGVKD. The CDR3 sequence: CATPPNFVFF. In DNA, the CDR3 is TGTGCCACCCCCCCCAACTTCGTGTTTTTT.

The chain links TRBV12-3 or TRBV12-4 to TRBJ1-6; maybe TRBD1 (6 bases). CDR3 length equals 11 residues. The germline V and J ends were trimmed by 4 bases and 15 bases, with 10 bases remaining between them. Here the CDR3 reads CASSSGQNLHF. DNA of the CDR3: TGTGCCAGCAGTTCGGGACAAAACCTCCACTTT.

The rearrangement joins TRBV7-2 to TRBJ1-5; TRBD1 aligns across 7 bases. V trimming: 5 bases; J trimming: 0 bases; junction bases outside the gene matches: 4. The CDR3 contains 15 residues. Germline CDR1 reads SGHTA; CDR2 reads FQGNSA. CDR3 in DNA: TGTGCCAGCAGCCCCCAGGGGGTTAGCAATCAGCCCCAGCATTTT. Translating it yields CASSPQGVSNQPQHF.

CDR3 nucleotide sequence: TGTGCCAGCAGCTTCGACAGGGGGCGCGGGGAGACCCAGTACTTC. Protein product: CASSFDRGRGETQYF. This sequence joins TRBV5-4 and TRBJ2-5; TRBD1 agrees at 10 bases. Germline assignment: CDR1 SGHNT and CDR2 YYREEE (reference sequence). This CDR3 is 15 amino acids long. Unmatched junction bases numbered 6, after V lost 2 bases and J lost 5 bases.

V gene TRBV7-2 combines with J gene TRBJ2-4; a possible D gene is TRBD2 (6 bases). Trimming took off 5 bases at V and 3 bases at J, with 20 bases between the two ends. The CDR3 totals 17 residues. Per germline, CDR1 SGHTA and CDR2 FQGNSA. As DNA, the CDR3 is TGTGCCAGCAGCAGACCCCAGACGGGGGTAGGCAAAAACATTCAGTACTTC. As protein: CASSRPQTGVGKNIQYF.

The CDR3, as DNA: TGCGCCAGCAGCTTGGGGACAGGCCTTGATCCACCCCTCCACTTT. It codes for CASSLGTGLDPPLHF. The chain is built from TRBV5-1 and TRBJ1-6, with TRBD1 matching over 7 bases. The length of the CDR3 is 15 residues. Germline CDR1 is SGHRS and CDR2 is YFSETQ. With 0 bases clipped from V and 11 bases from J, the junction kept 8 bases outside the gene matches.

The chain joins TRBV30 to TRBJ2-7, with D uncertain. Trimming pared 6 bases from V and 2 bases from J, leaving 11 bases between. CDR1 GTSNPN and CDR2 SVGIG come from the germline V gene (reference sequence). The CDR3 is 12 amino acids. In DNA form, the CDR3 reads TGTGCCTGCGCTAAACAGCCCTACGAGCAGTACTTC. It yields the protein CACAKQPYEQYF.

The chain has TRBV3-1 (or the pseudogene TRBV3-2) and TRBJ1-2; the match to TRBD1 covers 8 bases. V lost 5 bases, J lost 7 bases, and 9 bases stayed unmatched. Germline loops: CDR1 LGHDT, CDR2 YNNKEL (reference sequence). The CDR3 contains 14 residues. The CDR3 here is CASSKDRELLGYTF. As DNA, the CDR3 is TGTGCCAGCAGCAAGGACAGGGAGCTGCTTGGCTACACCTTC.

The DNA of the CDR3 is TGTGCCAGCAGCCTAACCGCCGACACAGGGAGCTCCTACGAGCAGTACTTC. This gives the protein CASSLTADTGSSYEQYF. The gene calls are TRBV11-2 and TRBJ2-7, with D possibly matching TRBD1 (6 bases). Trimming removed 5 bases from V and 0 bases from J, with 20 bases in between. Germline assignment: CDR1 SGHAT and CDR2 FQNNGV. The CDR3 runs to 17 residues.

This rearrangement joins TRBV6-5 to TRBJ1-1; 8 bases map to TRBD1. Germline V gives CDR1 MNHEY, CDR2 SVGAGI. Germline trimming cut 4 bases from V and 6 bases from J; bases unmatched to any gene: 10. This CDR3 spans 15 amino acids. The CDR3 loop is CASSSATGVIPEAFF. The CDR3 nucleotides are TGTGCCAGCAGTTCTGCGACAGGGGTGATTCCTGAAGCTTTCTTT.

The chain has TRBV30 and TRBJ2-7; 10 bases line up with TRBD1. Germline V gene data show CDR1 as GTSNPN and CDR2 as SVGIG (reference sequence). J was trimmed by 4 bases and V by 2 bases; bases with no gene match: 5. The CDR3 has 14 amino acids. CDR3 nucleotide sequence: TGTGCCTGGAGTTTCAGGACAGGGGGGTACGAGCAGTACTTC. Translation gives CAWSFRTGGYEQYF.

The J gene is TRBJ1-2, the V gene TRBV19; weak D call: TRBD1 (5 bases). There are 15 residues in the CDR3. V shed 4 bases and J shed 2 bases, with 14 bases lying between them. CDR1 and CDR2 (germline): LNHDA, SQIVND (reference sequence). The chain's CDR3 is CASSTTGKGNYGYTF. CDR3 sequence (DNA): TGTGCCAGTAGTACAACAGGAAAGGGGAACTATGGCTACACCTTC.

The chain is built from TRBV20-1 and TRBJ1-2; D is unclear. V was cut by 3 bases and J by 0 bases, with 8 bases left in between. The CDR3 totals 13 residues. From germline, CDR1 is DFQATT and CDR2 SNEGSKA (reference sequence). DNA of the CDR3: TGCAGTGCTAGTAACACCGCTAACTATGGCTACACCTTC. Translated, it gives CSASNTANYGYTF.

The chain links TRBV19 to TRBJ1-1, with TRBD1 matching over 8 bases. There are 14 residues in the CDR3. CDR1 is LNHDA and CDR2 is SQIVND in the germline V gene (reference sequence). V lost 3 bases to trimming and J lost 4 bases; unmatched junction nucleotides: 4. CDR3 sequence: CASSIQQGGTEAFF. CDR3 DNA sequence: TGTGCCAGTAGTATTCAACAGGGGGGCACTGAAGCTTTCTTT.

V and J are TRBV5-1 and TRBJ1-2; TRBD1 matches 8 bases. Germline V gives CDR1 SGHRS, CDR2 YFSETQ. J gave up 4 bases and V 4 bases, and 9 bases lay outside the gene matches. The CDR3 is 15 amino acids. The CDR3 DNA sequence: TGCGCCAGCAGCCGCCAGGGGGCCGAGGGCTATGGCTACACCTTC. It specifies CASSRQGAEGYGYTF.

V usage is TRBV6-1 and J usage is TRBJ2-3; 11 bases are shared with TRBD2. Trimming at V came to 2 bases and at J to 5 bases, leaving 6 bases not matched to a gene. The length of the CDR3 is 16 residues. Germline loops: CDR1 MNHNS, CDR2 SASEGT. CDR3 in amino acids: CASSERTSGQGDTQYF. CDR3 nucleotides: TGTGCCAGCAGTGAAAGGACTAGCGGGCAGGGAGATACGCAGTATTTT.

The rearrangement uses TRBV10-1 and TRBJ2-1; TRBD1 is a possible D gene (6 bases). This CDR3 has 13 amino acids. Trimming cost V 3 bases and J 4 bases, with 7 bases left between them. Germline V gene lookup returns CDR1 WNHNN and CDR2 SYGVQD (reference sequence). CDR3 DNA: TGCGCCAGCAGTGAAGGACAGTACAATGAGCAGTTCTTC. Its translation is CASSEGQYNEQFF.

This sequence joins TRBV2 and TRBJ1-2; D gene uncertain. With 2 bases removed from V and 4 bases from J, the gap between germline ends came to 11 bases. The CDR3 loop spans 14 amino acids. The germline V gene has CDR1 SNHLY and CDR2 FYNNEI. The DNA of the CDR3 is TGTGCCAGCAGTGAAAAGGTATCGGGCTATGGCTACACCTTC. This codes for CASSEKVSGYGYTF.

V is TRBV11-2 and J is TRBJ1-1; 8 positions agree with TRBD1. V lost 3 bases and J lost 11; bases outside the gene matches: 14. This CDR3 has 15 residues. Germline loops: CDR1 SGHAT, CDR2 FQNNGV. The CDR3 protein is CASSFYTSGGTDAFF. The CDR3 DNA reads as TGTGCCAGCAGCTTTTATACTTCAGGGGGCACGGACGCTTTCTTT.

This chain connects TRBV13 to TRBJ2-7; tentative D call: TRBD1 (7 bases). The CDR3 runs 18 residues. Trimming took 7 bases from V and 4 from J, leaving 29 bases between them. The germline CDR1 and CDR2 sequences are PRHDT and FYEKMQ (reference sequence). The CDR3 nucleotides are TGTGCCAGCACCAGTCAGAAATCTCAGGGGGGAAGGAGGTACGAGCAGTACTTC. Protein sequence: CASTSQKSQGGRRYEQYF.

The chain uses TRBV12-3 or TRBV12-4 and TRBJ2-1, with D unresolved. This CDR3 has 12 amino acids. V shed 1 base and J shed 8 bases, with 6 bases lying between them. This CDR3 reads CASSLGSDEQFF. The CDR3 DNA sequence: TGTGCCAGCAGTTTAGGTTCGGATGAGCAGTTCTTC.

The chain employs TRBV6-2 or TRBV6-3 and TRBJ2-7; 11 bases align to TRBD2. Trimming cost V 5 bases and J 2 bases; bases outside gene matches: 2. Germline-derived CDR1 and CDR2 are MNHEY and SVGEGT. The CDR3 runs 14 residues. The CDR3 protein is CASSRLAGPYEQYF. Written as DNA, the CDR3 is TGTGCCAGCAGTCGACTAGCGGGGCCCTACGAGCAGTACTTC.

This clone has just one count. V gene TRBV19 combines with J gene TRBJ2-7; D may be TRBD2 (6 bases). The CDR3 contains 13 residues. V lost 6 bases and J 0 bases, leaving 9 bases between the germline ends. Per the germline V gene, CDR1 is LNHDA and CDR2 is SQIVND (reference sequence). CDR3 in amino acids: CASSAGSSYEQYF. CDR3 sequence (DNA): TGTGCCAGTAGCGCGGGGAGCTCCTACGAGCAGTACTTC. The whole variable domain, remainder taken from reference TRBV19 and TRBJ2-7, is DGGITQSPKYLFRKEGQNVTLSCEQNLNHDAMYWYRQDPGQGLRLIYYSQIVNDFQKGDIAEGYSVSREKKESFPLTVTSAQKNPTAFYLCASSAGSSYEQYFGPGTRLTVT.

The CDR3 spells CAWSGQLGPGGTEAFF. DNA for the CDR3: TGTGCCTGGAGTGGACAGCTCGGGCCGGGTGGCACTGAAGCTTTCTTT. V usage is TRBV30 and J usage is TRBJ1-1; maybe TRBD1 (5 bases). The CDR3 is made up of 16 amino acids. Trimming left V 1 base short and J 4 bases short, with 19 bases between. Germline V gene sequence: CDR1 GTSNPN, CDR2 SVGIG (reference sequence).

V and J are TRBV19 and TRBJ1-1, with 9 bases matching TRBD1. The CDR3 is made up of 14 amino acids. The germline V gene encodes CDR1 LNHDA and CDR2 SQIVND (reference sequence). The V and J ends lost 5 bases and 5 bases, in that order; junction bases with no gene match: 6. The chain's CDR3 is CASSHRGPGTEAFF. The CDR3, as DNA: TGTGCCAGTAGTCACAGGGGGCCGGGTACTGAAGCTTTCTTT.

V is TRBV7-3 and J is TRBJ2-1; the match to TRBD2 covers 11 bases. Looked up from germline, CDR1 is SGHTA and CDR2 is FQGTGA. The CDR3 loop spans 17 amino acids. J was trimmed by 3 bases and V by 5 bases; bases with no gene match: 9. In DNA, the CDR3 is TGTGCCAGCAGCCCACAGGGACTAGCGGAGAGCTACAATGAGCAGTTCTTC. As protein: CASSPQGLAESYNEQFF.

The chain is built from TRBV14 and TRBJ2-3; the D is unclear. This CDR3 region has 13 residues. The V gene's germline CDR1 is SGHDN and CDR2 FVKESK. Trimming removed 8 bases at V and 4 bases at J, with 13 bases between. The DNA of the CDR3 is TGTGCCAGCGGTAACAGCCTTTCAGATACGCAGTATTTT. Translated, it gives CASGNSLSDTQYF.

The gene calls are TRBV6-6 and TRBJ2-5, with TRBD1 as a possible D gene (5 bases). CDR1 MNHNY and CDR2 SVGAGI come from the germline V gene (reference sequence). Trimming took off 10 bases at V and 1 base at J, with 10 bases between the two ends. This CDR3 region has 12 residues. Here the CDR3 DNA reads TGTGCCACCCGACAGAGCCAAGAGACCCAGTACTTC. This translates into CATRQSQETQYF.

The chain employs TRBV19 and TRBJ2-7; 11 positions agree with TRBD1. This CDR3 spans 15 amino acids. Germline loops: CDR1 LNHDA, CDR2 SQIVND (reference sequence). V lost 6 bases to trimming and J lost 2 bases; unmatched junction nucleotides: 6. The CDR3 spells CASRGLGQGAYEQYF. CDR3 nucleotides: TGTGCCAGTAGAGGGCTGGGACAGGGGGCCTACGAGCAGTACTTC.

The chain recombines TRBV6-5 with TRBJ1-1; TRBD1 matches 8 bases. This CDR3 comprises 13 residues. V lost 7 bases to trimming and J lost 1 base; unmatched junction nucleotides: 2. The germline gives CDR1 MNHEY, CDR2 SVGAGI. CDR3 region: CASTGQGNTEAFF. DNA of the CDR3: TGTGCCAGCACCGGACAGGGGAACACTGAAGCTTTCTTT.